These T cell receptor beta chains were read from a single sample in a study of CD8+CD57+ T cells in acquired aplastic anemia. Each CDR3 protein is one row after TCRdb ran MiXCR on the reads. The sample records some 280,000 distinct CDR3 sequences, 50% to 70% being singletons. The sample consisted of sorted CD4+, CD8+, or CD8+CD57+ T cells (not recorded which) from PBMCs. These receptors were obtained from a human donor with severe aplastic anemia or a healthy control (not recorded which). Each CDR3 is given with its conserved first and last residue. A D gene is named only where the DNA matches it firmly. The size entry is marked missing in some rows and otherwise reads once, few, many or a size class.

D gene	clone size	V gene	J gene	CDR3 protein	CDR3 DNA
NA	many	TRBV11-2	TRBJ2-1	CASSSPRGANYNEQFF	TGTGCCAGCAGCTCACCTCGGGGGGCGAATTACAATGAGCAGTTCTTC
NA	NA	TRBV24-1	TRBJ2-1	CATSDFRGDPFF	TGTGCCACCAGTGATTTCAGGGGAGATCCGTTCTTC
NA	few	TRBV5-1	TRBJ2-7	CASSQPGRSYEQYF	TGCGCCAGCAGCCAACCGGGACGGTCCTACGAGCAGTACTTC
TRBD2	NA	TRBV19	TRBJ2-7	CASSPRLGGVYEQYF	TGTGCCAGTAGCCCTCGCCTTGGGGGGGTCTACGAGCAGTACTTC
NA	few	TRBV7-9	TRBJ1-1	CASSLTGLAEAFF	TGTGCCAGCAGCTTAACGGGTCTGGCTGAAGCTTTCTTT
TRBD2	few	TRBV2	TRBJ2-7	CALASGSSYEQYF	TGTGCCCTAGCCAGCGGGAGCTCCTACGAGCAGTACTTC
NA	few	TRBV7-2	TRBJ2-7	CASSLASRQTYEQYF	TGTGCCAGCAGCTTAGCTAGCAGACAAACCTACGAGCAGTACTTC
NA	NA	TRBV18	TRBJ2-2	CASSPWNGGQSGELFF	TGTGCCAGCTCACCATGGAACGGGGGGCAAAGCGGGGAGCTGTTTTTT
NA	many	TRBV7-2	TRBJ2-7	CASSLAVDGYEQYF	TGTGCCAGCAGCTTAGCTGTTGACGGGTACGAGCAGTACTTC
TRBD1	NA	TRBV24-1	TRBJ2-7	CATSDSSRGPTYEQYF	TGTGCCACCAGTGATTCCTCCAGGGGGCCTACCTACGAGCAGTACTTC
NA	many	TRBV30	TRBJ2-7	CARPGNYEQYF	TGTGCCCGCCCAGGGAACTACGAGCAGTACTTC
NA	many	TRBV19	TRBJ1-6	CASSTTPRRSSYNSPLHF	TGTGCCAGTAGTACCACTCCTAGACGGAGCTCCTATAATTCACCCCTCCACTTT
NA	NA	TRBV7-9	TRBJ1-4	CASSLVGGGEKLFF	TGTGCCAGCAGCTTAGTGGGTGGAGGCGAAAAACTGTTTTTT
TRBD2	NA	TRBV11-1	TRBJ2-5	CASSLAGVVAGVKETQYF	TGTGCCAGCAGCTTAGCGGGGGTAGTAGCGGGAGTGAAGGAGACCCAGTACTTC
TRBD1	NA	TRBV6-1	TRBJ1-4	CASSGGQGGEKLFF	TGTGCCAGCAGTGGGGGACAGGGTGGTGAAAAACTGTTTTTT
TRBD2	NA	TRBV19	TRBJ2-1	CASSTRLAGAYNEQFF	TGTGCCAGTAGTACACGGCTAGCGGGAGCCTACAATGAGCAGTTCTTC
NA	NA	TRBV5-1	TRBJ2-7	CASKQGMGASYEQYF	TGCGCCAGCAAGCAAGGGATGGGGGCTTCCTACGAGCAGTACTTC
TRBD2	NA	TRBV7-7	TRBJ2-1	CASSSSTSGYNEQFF	TGTGCCAGCAGCTCATCTACTAGCGGGTACAATGAGCAGTTCTTC
NA	many	TRBV20-1	TRBJ1-4	CSASKYVVGPNEKLFF	TGCAGTGCTTCCAAGTACGTGGTTGGACCTAATGAAAAACTGTTTTTT
NA	NA	TRBV24-1	TRBJ2-3	CATREPITDTQYF	TGTGCCACCAGGGAACCAATTACAGATACGCAGTATTTT
TRBD1	NA	TRBV5-1	TRBJ2-2	CASSSRDRSRLPNTGELFF	TGCGCCAGCAGCTCAAGGGACAGGTCGAGGCTACCGAACACCGGGGAGCTGTTTTTT
NA	many	TRBV18	TRBJ1-1	CASSLRGEAFF	TGTGCCAGCTCACTGAGGGGTGAAGCTTTCTTT
TRBD2	once	TRBV7-2	TRBJ2-7	CASSPRLAGDRGNEQYF	TGTGCCAGCAGCCCTCGACTAGCGGGAGATCGGGGGAACGAGCAGTACTTC